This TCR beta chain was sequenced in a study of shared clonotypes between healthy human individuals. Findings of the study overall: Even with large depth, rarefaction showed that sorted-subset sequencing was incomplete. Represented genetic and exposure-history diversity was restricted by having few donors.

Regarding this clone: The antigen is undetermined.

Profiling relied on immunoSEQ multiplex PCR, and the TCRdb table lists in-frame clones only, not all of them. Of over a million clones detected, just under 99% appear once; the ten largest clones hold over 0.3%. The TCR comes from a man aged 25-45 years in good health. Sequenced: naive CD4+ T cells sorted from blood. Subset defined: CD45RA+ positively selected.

For the CDR3, the DNA is TGTGCCAGCATCCCCTACGGCGGGAGCAGCAATGAGCAGTTCTTC. Translated: CASIPYGGSSNEQFF. The V call is TRBV27, the J call TRBJ2-1, with 7 positions matching TRBD2. V lost 7 bases, J lost 6 bases, and 12 bases stayed unmatched. The CDR3 contains 15 residues. The V gene's germline CDR1 is MNHEY and CDR2 SMNVEV (reference sequence).